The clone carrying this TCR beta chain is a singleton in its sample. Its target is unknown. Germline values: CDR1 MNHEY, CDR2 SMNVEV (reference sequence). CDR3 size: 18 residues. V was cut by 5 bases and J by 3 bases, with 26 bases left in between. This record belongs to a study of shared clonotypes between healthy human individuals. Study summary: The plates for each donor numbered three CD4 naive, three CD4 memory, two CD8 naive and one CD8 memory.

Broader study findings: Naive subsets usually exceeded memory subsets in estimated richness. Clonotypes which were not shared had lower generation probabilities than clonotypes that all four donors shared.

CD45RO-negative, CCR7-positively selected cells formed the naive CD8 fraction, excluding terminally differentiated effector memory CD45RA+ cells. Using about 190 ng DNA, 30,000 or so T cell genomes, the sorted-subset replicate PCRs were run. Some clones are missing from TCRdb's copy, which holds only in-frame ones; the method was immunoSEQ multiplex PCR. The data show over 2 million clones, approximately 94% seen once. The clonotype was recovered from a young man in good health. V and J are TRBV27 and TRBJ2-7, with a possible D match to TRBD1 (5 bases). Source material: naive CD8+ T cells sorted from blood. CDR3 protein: CASSQNRLAAVVGYEQYF. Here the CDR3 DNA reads TGTGCCAGCAGTCAGAACAGGCTGGCTGCAGTCGTTGGCTACGAGCAGTACTTC.